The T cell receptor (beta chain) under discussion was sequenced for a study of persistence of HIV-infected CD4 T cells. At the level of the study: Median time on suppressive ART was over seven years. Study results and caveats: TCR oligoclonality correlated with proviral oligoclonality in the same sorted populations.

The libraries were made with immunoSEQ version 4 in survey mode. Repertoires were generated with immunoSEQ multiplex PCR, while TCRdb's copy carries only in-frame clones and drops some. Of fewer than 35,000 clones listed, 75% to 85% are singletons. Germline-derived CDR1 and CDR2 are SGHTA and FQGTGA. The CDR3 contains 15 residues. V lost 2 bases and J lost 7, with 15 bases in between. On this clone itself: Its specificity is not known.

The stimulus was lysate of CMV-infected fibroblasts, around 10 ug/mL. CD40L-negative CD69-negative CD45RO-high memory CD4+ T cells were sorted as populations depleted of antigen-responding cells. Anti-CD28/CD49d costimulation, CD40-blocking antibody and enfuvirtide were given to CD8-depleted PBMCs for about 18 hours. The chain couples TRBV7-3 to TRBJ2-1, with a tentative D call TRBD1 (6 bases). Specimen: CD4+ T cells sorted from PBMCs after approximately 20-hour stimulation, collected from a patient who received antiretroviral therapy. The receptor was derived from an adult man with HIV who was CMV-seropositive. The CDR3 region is CASSLRTGIINEQFF. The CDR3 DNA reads TGTGCCAGCAGCTTACGTACAGGGATCATAAATGAGCAGTTCTTC.